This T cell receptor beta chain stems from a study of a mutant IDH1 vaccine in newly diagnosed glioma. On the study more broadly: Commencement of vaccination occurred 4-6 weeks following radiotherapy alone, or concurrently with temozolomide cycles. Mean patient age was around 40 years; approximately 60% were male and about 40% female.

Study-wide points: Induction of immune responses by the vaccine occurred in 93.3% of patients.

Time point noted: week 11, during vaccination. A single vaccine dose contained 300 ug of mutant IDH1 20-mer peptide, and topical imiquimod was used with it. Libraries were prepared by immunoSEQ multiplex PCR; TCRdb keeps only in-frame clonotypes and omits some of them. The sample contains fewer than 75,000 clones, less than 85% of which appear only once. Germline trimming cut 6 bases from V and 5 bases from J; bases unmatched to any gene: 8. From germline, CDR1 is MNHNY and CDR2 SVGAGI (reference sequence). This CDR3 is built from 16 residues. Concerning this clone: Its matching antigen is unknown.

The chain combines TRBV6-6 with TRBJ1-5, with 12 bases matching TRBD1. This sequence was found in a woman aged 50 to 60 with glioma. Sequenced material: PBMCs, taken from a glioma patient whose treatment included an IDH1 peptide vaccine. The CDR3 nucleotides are TGTGCCAGCAGCAAAGGGACAGGGGGCCTTGATCAGCCCCAGCATTTT. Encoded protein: CASSKGTGGLDQPQHF.